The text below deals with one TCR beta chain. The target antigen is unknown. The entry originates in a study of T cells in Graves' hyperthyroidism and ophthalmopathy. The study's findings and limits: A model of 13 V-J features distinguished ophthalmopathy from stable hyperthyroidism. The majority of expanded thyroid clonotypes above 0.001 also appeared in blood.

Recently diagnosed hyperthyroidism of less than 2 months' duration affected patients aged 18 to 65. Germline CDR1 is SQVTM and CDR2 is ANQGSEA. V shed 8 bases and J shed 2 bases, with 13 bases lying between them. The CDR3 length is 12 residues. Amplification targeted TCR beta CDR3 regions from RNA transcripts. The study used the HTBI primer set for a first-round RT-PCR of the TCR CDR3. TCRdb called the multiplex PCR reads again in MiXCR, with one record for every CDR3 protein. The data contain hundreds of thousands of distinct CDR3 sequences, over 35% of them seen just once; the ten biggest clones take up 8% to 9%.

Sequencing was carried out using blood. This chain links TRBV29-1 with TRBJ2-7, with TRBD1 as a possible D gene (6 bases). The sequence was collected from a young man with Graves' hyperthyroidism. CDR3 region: CSPQGHPYEQYF. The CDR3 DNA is TGCAGCCCTCAGGGACACCCCTACGAGCAGTACTTC.